The 30 T cell receptor beta chains listed next were all sequenced from one sample in a study of CD8 T cells in Susac syndrome. Random-hexamer reverse transcription was applied to roughly 0.45 to 1 ug RNA. TCRdb reprocessed the immunoSEQ multiplex PCR reads with MiXCR, giving one entry per CDR3 protein. The sample has roughly 100,000 distinct CDR3 sequences, just under 95% seen once. Sequencing used CD4+ T cells from PBMCs. Receptors originate from a human donor with Susac syndrome.

The rearrangement links TRBV14 to TRBJ2-5; a weak D match, TRBD2 (5 bases). CDR1 SGHDN and CDR2 FVKESK come from the germline V gene. The CDR3 spans 14 residues. V was shortened by 4 bases and J by 2 bases, with 11 bases between the two germline ends. In DNA, the CDR3 is TGTGCCAGCAGCCCACGGGATTTTCAAGAGACCCAGTACTTC. Its protein is CASSPRDFQETQYF.

The rearrangement links TRBV5-4 to TRBJ1-1; D may be TRBD1 (5 bases). This CDR3 region has 13 residues. V shed 3 bases and J shed 4 bases, with 10 bases lying between them. Germline-derived CDR1 and CDR2 are SGHNT and YYREEE (reference sequence). CDR3 amino acids: CASSWDGSTEAFF. The CDR3 DNA sequence: TGTGCCAGCAGCTGGGACGGAAGCACTGAAGCTTTCTTT.

The chain recombines TRBV20-1 with TRBJ2-3; possibly TRBD2 for D (7 bases). Germline values: CDR1 DFQATT, CDR2 SNEGSKA (reference sequence). V shed 6 bases and J shed 1 base, with 11 bases lying between them. The CDR3 has 13 residues. CDR3: CSAEGGGTDTQYF. CDR3 bases: TGCAGTGCGGAAGGGGGGGGCACAGATACGCAGTATTTT.

The chain couples TRBV4-1 to TRBJ2-3; D possibly corresponds to TRBD2 (5 bases). This CDR3 comprises 14 residues. V lost 4 bases, J lost 0 bases, and 8 bases lay in between. CDR1 and CDR2 (germline): MGHRA, YSYEKL. The CDR3 DNA sequence: TGCGCCAGCAGCCGCCGGACTAGCACAGATACGCAGTATTTT. Translating it yields CASSRRTSTDTQYF.

This chain uses TRBV4-3 with TRBJ2-1; 10 positions agree with TRBD1. The J segment lost 3 bases and the V segment lost 3 bases, leaving 2 bases of the junction unmatched. Per the germline V gene, CDR1 is LGHNA and CDR2 is YSLEER. CDR3 size: 15 residues. The CDR3 bases are TGCGCCAGCAGCCACCGGGACAGGGGCTACAATGAGCAGTTCTTC. Its translation is CASSHRDRGYNEQFF.

This chain links TRBV7-9 with TRBJ2-1; 8 bases map to TRBD2. Germline CDR1 and CDR2: SEHNR and FQNEAQ (reference sequence). V lost 6 bases, J lost 1 base, and 8 bases stayed unmatched. The CDR3 totals 16 residues. The CDR3 is CASRPGGIGSYNEQFF. CDR3 in DNA: TGTGCCAGCAGGCCGGGGGGGATTGGGTCCTACAATGAGCAGTTCTTC. The whole variable domain, remainder taken from reference TRBV7-9 and TRBJ2-1, is DTGVSQNPRHKITKRGQNVTFRCDPISEHNRLYWYRQTLGQGPEFLTYFQNEAQLEKSRLLSDRFSAERPKGSFSTLEIQRTEQGDSAMYLCASRPGGIGSYNEQFFGPGTRLTVL.

The rearrangement joins TRBV4-1 to TRBJ2-3; TRBD1 might be the D (6 bases). CDR1 MGHRA and CDR2 YSYEKL come from the germline V gene. V lost 3 bases to trimming and J lost 5 bases, with 12 bases between them. The CDR3 extends over 14 amino acids. The CDR3 spells CASSQWGPLDTQYF. The CDR3 bases are TGCGCCAGCAGCCAGTGGGGGCCTTTAGATACGCAGTATTTT.

The chain joins TRBV14 to TRBJ1-6; D is possibly TRBD1 (5 bases). Germline assignment: CDR1 SGHDN and CDR2 FVKESK. The CDR3 extends over 14 amino acids. The V and J ends lost 3 bases and 7 bases respectively, with 10 bases between them. Here the CDR3 reads CASSHRDGNSPLHF. In DNA form, the CDR3 reads TGTGCCAGCAGCCACCGGGACGGGAATTCACCCCTCCACTTT.

This chain connects TRBV29-1 to TRBJ2-5; D gene unclear. Germline-derived CDR1 and CDR2 are SQVTM and ANQGSEA. Trimming took off 5 bases at V and 2 bases at J, with 6 bases between the two ends. The length of the CDR3 is 11 residues. For the CDR3, the DNA is TGCAGCGTTCGTGCTCAAGAGACCCAGTACTTC. Translated: CSVRAQETQYF.

CDR3 bases: TGCGCCAGCAGTATAGCTAGCGGGGGCAGGGAGACCCAGTACTTC. It is translated as CASSIASGGRETQYF. The chain couples TRBV10-2 to TRBJ2-5; 10 bases map to TRBD2. Trimming took 5 bases from V and 5 from J; bases not matched to a gene: 8. The germline CDR1 and CDR2 sequences are WSHSY and SAAADI. The CDR3 spans 15 residues.

The gene calls are TRBV7-8 and TRBJ2-5; tentatively, D is TRBD2 (5 bases). Looked up from germline, CDR1 is SGHVS and CDR2 is FQNEAQ. This CDR3 has 15 residues. Deletions cut 3 bases from V and 4 bases from J, with 15 bases between. DNA of the CDR3: TGTGCCAGCAGCTTTAGCGTCCCGGGCACAGAGACCCAGTACTTC. Protein: CASSFSVPGTETQYF.

The chain employs TRBV9 and TRBJ2-5; perhaps TRBD2 as D (5 bases). This CDR3 contains 15 residues. V was clipped by 2 bases and J by 5 bases, with 16 bases between them. Germline assignment: CDR1 SGDLS and CDR2 YYNGEE. CDR3 bases: TGTGCCAGCAGCGTGGGGATGAGGGTCGAGGAGACCCAGTACTTC. Residues: CASSVGMRVEETQYF.

This chain uses TRBV29-1 with TRBJ1-1; D might be TRBD1 (5 bases). CDR1 is SQVTM, CDR2 ANQGSEA, per germline. The V gene lost 6 bases and the J gene lost 1 base, with 12 bases spanning the gap. The CDR3 totals 13 residues. The CDR3 DNA reads as TGCAGCGTCCTAGGGGCGGGGAACACTGAAGCTTTCTTT. Protein sequence: CSVLGAGNTEAFF. Complete variable domain (other parts from reference TRBV29-1 and TRBJ1-1): SAVISQKPSRDICQRGTSLTIQCQVDSQVTMMFWYRQQPGQSLTLIATANQGSEATYESGFVIDKFPISRPNLTFSTLTVSNMSPEDSSIYLCSVLGAGNTEAFFGQGTRLTVV.

This clonotype was picked up one time. The gene calls are TRBV7-2 and TRBJ1-2; 7 nucleotides match TRBD1. The J segment lost 9 bases and the V segment lost 4 bases, leaving 11 bases of the junction unmatched. This CDR3 spans 14 amino acids. Germline-derived CDR1 and CDR2 are SGHTA and FQGNSA. CDR3 protein: CASSSPDREGSYTF. The CDR3 nucleotides read TGTGCCAGCAGCTCACCCGACAGGGAAGGGAGCTACACCTTC.

This chain uses TRBV11-2 with TRBJ1-5; no clear D gene. This CDR3 region has 13 residues. Trimming shortened V by 1 base and J by 0 bases, and 1 base separated the two germline ends. Per germline, CDR1 SGHAT and CDR2 FQNNGV. In DNA, the CDR3 is TGTGCCAGCAGCTTAGTTAGCAATCAGCCCCAGCATTTT. Translating it yields CASSLVSNQPQHF. Using reference TRBV11-2 and TRBJ1-5 for the parts outside the CDR3, the full variable domain is EAGVAQSPRYKIIEKRQSVAFWCNPISGHATLYWYQQILGQGPKLLIQFQNNGVVDDSQLPKDRFSAERLKGVDSTLKIQPAKLEDSAVYLCASSLVSNQPQHFGDGTRLSIL.

This clonotype was detected once. The chain employs TRBV6-2 or TRBV6-3 and TRBJ2-6; no definite D call. Trimming stripped 10 bases from V and 4 bases from J, with 8 bases between. The germline gives CDR1 MNHEY, CDR2 SVGEGT. This CDR3 comprises 12 residues. The CDR3, as DNA: TGTGCCACCCGGACCGGGGCCAACGTCCTGACTTTC. Protein: CATRTGANVLTF.

The chain employs TRBV30 and TRBJ2-1; no clear D. This CDR3 is built from 12 residues. Trimming stripped 4 bases from V and 3 bases from J, with 7 bases between. The germline V gene encodes CDR1 GTSNPN and CDR2 SVGIG (reference sequence). The CDR3 loop is CAWIVNYNEQFF. CDR3 DNA sequence: TGTGCCTGGATCGTCAACTACAATGAGCAGTTCTTC.

The V gene is TRBV25-1, the J gene TRBJ2-7; 7 bases map to TRBD2. The CDR3 runs 15 residues. V shed 7 bases and J 4 bases; nucleotides not matched to a gene: 13. CDR1 is MGHDK, CDR2 SYGVNS, per germline. CDR3 sequence reads: CASIGVRTGGYEQYF. CDR3 DNA: TGTGCCAGCATCGGAGTGCGGACGGGAGGATACGAGCAGTACTTC.

This chain uses TRBV20-1 with TRBJ1-6, with D possibly TRBD1 on 5 matching bases. The V end lost 3 bases, the J end lost 8 bases, and 17 bases lay between the germline ends. Germline CDR1 and CDR2: DFQATT and SNEGSKA (reference sequence). The CDR3 length is 15 residues. CDR3 nucleotide sequence: TGCAGTGCTAGCATTATGGGACTGCCGGATTCACCCCTCCACTTT. Translation gives CSASIMGLPDSPLHF.

V is TRBV5-6 and J is TRBJ2-1; D remains ambiguous. Germline V gives CDR1 SGHDT, CDR2 YYEEEE. This CDR3 contains 11 residues. V lost 2 bases to trimming and J lost 9 bases, with 6 bases between them. CDR3 sequence: CASSFISEQFF. For the CDR3, the DNA is TGTGCCAGCAGCTTTATTAGTGAGCAGTTCTTC.

A note on this clonotype: The junction differs from germline at one of its ends, possibly a read error. V is TRBV7-9 and J is TRBJ2-1, with D tentatively TRBD1 or TRBD2 (5 bases each). This CDR3 comprises 12 residues. Germline assignment: CDR1 SEHNR and CDR2 FQNEAQ (reference sequence). The chain's CDR3 is CASSAGKRDARF. The CDR3 bases are TGTGCCAGCAGCGCCGGTAAAAGGGACGCCCGCTTC.

The chain uses TRBV20-1 and TRBJ1-2; 11 nucleotides agree with TRBD1. From germline, CDR1 is DFQATT and CDR2 SNEGSKA (reference sequence). The CDR3 runs to 15 residues. Trimming cost V 5 bases and J 6 bases; bases outside gene matches: 11. The CDR3 spells CSASSGTGGSDGYTF. The CDR3 DNA reads as TGCAGTGCTTCGTCCGGGACAGGGGGTTCAGATGGCTACACCTTC.

In this sample, this clonotype turned up once. The chain joins TRBV21-1 to TRBJ2-7; the DNA was not compared with TRBD1, the D call given in the table. TRBV21-1 is deemed a pseudogene. The CDR3 has 14 amino acids. The CDR3 DNA sequence: TGTGCCAGCAGGACAGGGGGAGAGTCCTACGAGCAGTACTTC. Protein sequence: CASRTGGESYEQYF.

V gene TRBV27 combines with J gene TRBJ1-1; D may be TRBD1 (6 bases). V gave up 8 bases and J gave up 1 base, with 14 bases separating them. The germline V gene has CDR1 MNHEY and CDR2 SMNVEV (reference sequence). The CDR3 spans 14 residues. Here the CDR3 reads CASGTRDKNTEAFF. CDR3 bases: TGTGCCAGCGGAACCCGGGACAAGAACACTGAAGCTTTCTTT.

V gene TRBV20-1 combines with J gene TRBJ1-2; TRBD1 might be the D (6 bases). The CDR3 spans 13 residues. Trimming removed 5 bases from V and 8 bases from J, with 18 bases in between. CDR1 is DFQATT, CDR2 SNEGSKA, per germline (reference sequence). Here the CDR3 reads CSALLGDTLGYTF. Written as DNA, the CDR3 is TGCAGTGCTCTCCTGGGGGACACCCTAGGCTACACCTTC.

The gene calls are TRBV7-9 and TRBJ2-7; the D gene could be TRBD1 or TRBD2 (5 bases each). V was trimmed by 7 bases and J by 3 bases, leaving 16 bases between them. CDR1 and CDR2 from the germline V gene are SEHNR and FQNEAQ (reference sequence). This CDR3 spans 14 amino acids. CDR3 bases: TGTGCCAGCACCTACGGGACGGATTACTACGAGCAGTACTTC. As protein: CASTYGTDYYEQYF. Full variable domain (missing parts from reference TRBV7-9 and TRBJ2-7): DTGVSQNPRHKITKRGQNVTFRCDPISEHNRLYWYRQTLGQGPEFLTYFQNEAQLEKSRLLSDRFSAERPKGSFSTLEIQRTEQGDSAMYLCASTYGTDYYEQYFGPGTRLTVT.

The chain is built from TRBV12-3 or TRBV12-4 and TRBJ2-6; weak D call: TRBD1 (6 bases). V lost 1 base and J 0 bases, leaving 10 bases between the germline ends. This CDR3 comprises 17 residues. The CDR3 sequence is CASSLGQARSGANVLTF. CDR3 DNA sequence: TGTGCCAGCAGTTTAGGACAGGCACGCTCTGGGGCCAACGTCCTGACTTTC.

The chain recombines TRBV7-8 with TRBJ2-2; 7 bases are shared with TRBD2. Germline loops: CDR1 SGHVS, CDR2 FQNEAQ. The length of the CDR3 is 15 residues. V dropped 4 bases and J dropped 0; count of bases not matched to a gene: 2. The CDR3: CASSWDYPNTGELFF. The CDR3 region has the DNA TGTGCCAGCAGCTGGGACTATCCGAACACCGGGGAGCTGTTTTTT.

V and J are TRBV3-1 and TRBJ2-1; the D is unclear. The CDR3 loop spans 15 amino acids. Germline lookup yields CDR1 LGHDT and CDR2 YNNKEL (reference sequence). With 0 bases removed from V and 0 bases from J, the gap between germline ends came to 6 bases. CDR3 DNA sequence: TGTGCCAGCAGCCAAGAACTGATCTCCTACAATGAGCAGTTCTTC. Protein: CASSQELISYNEQFF.

This sequence joins TRBV15 and TRBJ1-1; D gene unclear. The CDR3 spans 14 residues. CDR1 LNHNV and CDR2 YYDKDF come from the germline V gene (reference sequence). With 5 bases removed from V and 5 bases from J, the gap between germline ends came to 15 bases. DNA for the CDR3: TGTGCCACCAGCTCCCCTCGCTTGTTGACTGAAGCTTTCTTT. Its translation: CATSSPRLLTEAFF.